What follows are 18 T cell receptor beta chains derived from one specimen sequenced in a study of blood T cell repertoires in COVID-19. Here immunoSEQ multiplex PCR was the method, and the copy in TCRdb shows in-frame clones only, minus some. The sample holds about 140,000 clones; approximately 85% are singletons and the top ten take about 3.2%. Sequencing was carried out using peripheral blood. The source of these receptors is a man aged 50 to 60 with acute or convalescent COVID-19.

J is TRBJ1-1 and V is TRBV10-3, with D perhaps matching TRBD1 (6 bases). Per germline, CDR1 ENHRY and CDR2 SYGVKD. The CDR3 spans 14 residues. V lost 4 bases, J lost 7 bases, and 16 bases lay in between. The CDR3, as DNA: TGTGCCATCAGTGCCACAGGACAGATTGATGAAGCTTTCTTT. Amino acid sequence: CAISATGQIDEAFF.

The chain's CDR3 is CASSQPGLAVYEQYF. The CDR3 bases are TGTGCCAGCAGCCAGCCGGGACTAGCGGTCTACGAGCAGTACTTC. The chain links TRBV14 to TRBJ2-7; 11 nucleotides agree with TRBD2. The length of the CDR3 is 15 residues. The trim removed 3 bases at V and 3 bases at J, leaving 4 bases unmatched. Germline V CDR1 and CDR2: SGHDN, FVKESK.

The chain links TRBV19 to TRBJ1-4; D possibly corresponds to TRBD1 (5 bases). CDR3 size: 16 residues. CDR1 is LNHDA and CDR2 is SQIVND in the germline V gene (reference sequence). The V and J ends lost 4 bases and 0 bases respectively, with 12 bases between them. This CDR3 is CASSTRDLATNEKLFF. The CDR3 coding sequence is TGTGCCAGTAGTACCAGGGATCTTGCAACTAATGAAAAACTGTTTTTT.

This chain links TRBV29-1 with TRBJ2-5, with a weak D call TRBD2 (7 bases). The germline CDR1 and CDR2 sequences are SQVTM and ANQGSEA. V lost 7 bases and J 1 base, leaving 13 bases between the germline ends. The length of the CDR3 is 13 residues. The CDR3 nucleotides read TGCAGCGGGAAGGGGGGGATCCAAGAGACCCAGTACTTC. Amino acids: CSGKGGIQETQYF. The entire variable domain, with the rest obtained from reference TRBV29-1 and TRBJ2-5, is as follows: SAVISQKPSRDICQRGTSLTIQCQVDSQVTMMFWYRQQPGQSLTLIATANQGSEATYESGFVIDKFPISRPNLTFSTLTVSNMSPEDSSIYLCSGKGGIQETQYFGPGTRLLVL.

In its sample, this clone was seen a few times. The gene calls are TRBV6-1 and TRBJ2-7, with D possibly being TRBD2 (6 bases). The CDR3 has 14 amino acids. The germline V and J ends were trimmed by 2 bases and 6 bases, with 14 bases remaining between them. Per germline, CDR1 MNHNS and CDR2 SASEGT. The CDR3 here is CASSESPGVGEQYF. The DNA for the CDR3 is TGTGCCAGCAGTGAAAGTCCGGGGGTGGGCGAGCAGTACTTC.

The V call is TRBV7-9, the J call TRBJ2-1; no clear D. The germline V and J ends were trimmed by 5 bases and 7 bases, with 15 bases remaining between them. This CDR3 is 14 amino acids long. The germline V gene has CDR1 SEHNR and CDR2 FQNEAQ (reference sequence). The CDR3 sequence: CASSQPPGRNEQFF. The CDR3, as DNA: TGTGCCAGCAGCCAGCCCCCTGGCAGGAATGAGCAGTTCTTC. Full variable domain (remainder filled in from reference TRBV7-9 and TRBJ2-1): DTGVSQNPRHKITKRGQNVTFRCDPISEHNRLYWYRQTLGQGPEFLTYFQNEAQLEKSRLLSDRFSAERPKGSFSTLEIQRTEQGDSAMYLCASSQPPGRNEQFFGPGTRLTVL.

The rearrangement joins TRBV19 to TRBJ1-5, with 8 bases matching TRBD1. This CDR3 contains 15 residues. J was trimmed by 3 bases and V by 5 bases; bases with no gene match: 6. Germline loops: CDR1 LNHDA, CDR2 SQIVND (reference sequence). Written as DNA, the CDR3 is TGTGCCAGTAGTTTGGACAGGGCCTTCAATCAGCCCCAGCATTTT. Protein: CASSLDRAFNQPQHF.

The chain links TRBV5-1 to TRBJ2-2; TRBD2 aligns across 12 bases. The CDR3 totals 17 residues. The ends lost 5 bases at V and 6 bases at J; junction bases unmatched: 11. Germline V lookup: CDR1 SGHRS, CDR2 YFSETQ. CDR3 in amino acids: CASSFGRTSGVSGELFF. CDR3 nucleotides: TGCGCCAGCAGTTTTGGGAGGACTAGCGGGGTGTCCGGGGAGCTGTTTTTT.

In nucleotides, the CDR3 is TGTGCCAGCAGTTTATGGGCGGGGGAGGAAAAACTGTTTTTT. Protein: CASSLWAGEEKLFF. V usage is TRBV27 and J usage is TRBJ1-4; D might be TRBD1 (5 bases). This CDR3 has 14 residues. The V end lost 1 base, the J end lost 8 bases, and 11 bases lay between the germline ends. Germline assignment: CDR1 MNHEY and CDR2 SMNVEV (reference sequence).

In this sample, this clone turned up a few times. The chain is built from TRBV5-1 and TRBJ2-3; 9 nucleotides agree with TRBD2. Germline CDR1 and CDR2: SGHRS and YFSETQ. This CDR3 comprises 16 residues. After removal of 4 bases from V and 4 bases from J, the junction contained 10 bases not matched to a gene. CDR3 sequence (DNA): TGCGCCAGCAGCACTTTAGCGGGGGATGACGCAGATACGCAGTATTTT. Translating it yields CASSTLAGDDADTQYF.

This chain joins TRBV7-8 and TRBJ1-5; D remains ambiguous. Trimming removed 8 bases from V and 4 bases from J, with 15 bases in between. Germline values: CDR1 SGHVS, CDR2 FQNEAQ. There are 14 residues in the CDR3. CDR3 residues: CASAGGLLNQPQHF. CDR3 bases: TGTGCCAGCGCAGGAGGTTTGCTTAATCAGCCCCAGCATTTT.

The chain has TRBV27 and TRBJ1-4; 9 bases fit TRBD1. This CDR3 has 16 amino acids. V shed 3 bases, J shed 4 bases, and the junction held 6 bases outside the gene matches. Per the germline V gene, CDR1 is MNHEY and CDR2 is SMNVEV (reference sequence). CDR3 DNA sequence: TGTGCCAGCAGTTTCGACAGGGGGGGTATTAATGAAAAACTGTTTTTT. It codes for CASSFDRGGINEKLFF. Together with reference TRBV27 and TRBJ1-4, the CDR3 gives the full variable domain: EAQVTQNPRYLITVTGKKLTVTCSQNMNHEYMSWYRQDPGLGLRQIYYSMNVEVTDKGDVPEGYKVSRKEKRNFPLILESPSPNQTSLYFCASSFDRGGINEKLFFGSGTQLSVL.

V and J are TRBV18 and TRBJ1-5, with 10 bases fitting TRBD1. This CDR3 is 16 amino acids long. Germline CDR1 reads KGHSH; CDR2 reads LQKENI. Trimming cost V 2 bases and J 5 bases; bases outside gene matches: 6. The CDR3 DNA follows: TGTGCCAGCTCACCAGGGGGACAGGGGAGAGATCAGCCCCAGCATTTT. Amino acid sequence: CASSPGGQGRDQPQHF.

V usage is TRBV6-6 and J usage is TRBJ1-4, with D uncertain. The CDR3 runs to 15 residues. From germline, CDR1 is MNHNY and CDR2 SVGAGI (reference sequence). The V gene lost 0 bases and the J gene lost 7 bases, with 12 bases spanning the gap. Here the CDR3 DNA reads TGTGCCAGCAGTTACTCGATGACGAGAGGTGAAAAACTGTTTTTT. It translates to CASSYSMTRGEKLFF.

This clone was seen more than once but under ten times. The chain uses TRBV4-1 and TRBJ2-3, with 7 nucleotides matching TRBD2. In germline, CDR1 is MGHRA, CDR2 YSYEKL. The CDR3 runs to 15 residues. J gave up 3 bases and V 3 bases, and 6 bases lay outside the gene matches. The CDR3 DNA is TGCGCCAGCAGCCATCAGGGCGGGAGAACAGATACGCAGTATTTT. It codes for CASSHQGGRTDTQYF.

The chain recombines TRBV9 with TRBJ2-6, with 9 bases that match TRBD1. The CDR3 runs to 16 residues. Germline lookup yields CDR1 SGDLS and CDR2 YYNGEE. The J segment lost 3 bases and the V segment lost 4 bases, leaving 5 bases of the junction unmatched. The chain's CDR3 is CASSFYRGLGANVLTF. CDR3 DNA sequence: TGTGCCAGCAGCTTCTACAGGGGGCTTGGGGCCAACGTCCTGACTTTC. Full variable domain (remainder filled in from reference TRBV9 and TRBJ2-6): DSGVTQTPKHLITATGQRVTLRCSPRSGDLSVYWYQQSLDQGLQFLIQYYNGEERAKGNILERFSAQQFPDLHSELNLSSLELGDSALYFCASSFYRGLGANVLTFGAGSRLTVL.

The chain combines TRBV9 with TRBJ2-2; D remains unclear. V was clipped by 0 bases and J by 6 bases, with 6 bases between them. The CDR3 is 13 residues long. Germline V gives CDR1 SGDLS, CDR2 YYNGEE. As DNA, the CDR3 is TGTGCCAGCAGCGTAGTTGAGCCCGGGGAGCTGTTTTTT. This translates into CASSVVEPGELFF.

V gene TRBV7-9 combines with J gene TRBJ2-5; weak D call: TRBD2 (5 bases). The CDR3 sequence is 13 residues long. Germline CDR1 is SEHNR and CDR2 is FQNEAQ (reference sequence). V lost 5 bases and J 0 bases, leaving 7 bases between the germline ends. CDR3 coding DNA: TGTGCCAGCAGCGCGGACTACCAAGAGACCCAGTACTTC. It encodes CASSADYQETQYF.